The sequence of this TCR beta chain was determined in a study of T-cell reconstitution after alpha-beta-depleted transplantation in children. TCRbeta library construction was performed incorporating unique molecular identifiers. TCRdb called the PCR reads again in MiXCR, with one record for every CDR3 protein. The sample gives roughly 220,000 distinct CDR3 sequences, approximately 9.7% of which show up once; approximately 4.7% is in the top ten. Between the trimmed V and J ends, which lost 4 bases and 0 bases, there was a span of 13 bases. The germline gives CDR1 SGHRS, CDR2 YFSETQ. The CDR3 runs to 15 residues. There are many counts of this clonotype.

The sample in question was PBMCs from the stem cell graft donor, obtained from the stem cell graft. This rearrangement joins TRBV5-1 to TRBJ1-1; D may be TRBD1 (6 bases). The clonotype comes from a human donor who donated a stem cell graft to a child with SCID. In nucleotides, the CDR3 is TGCGCCAGCAGCCTTCGACAGGCCATGAACACTGAAGCTTTCTTT. Residues: CASSLRQAMNTEAFF.